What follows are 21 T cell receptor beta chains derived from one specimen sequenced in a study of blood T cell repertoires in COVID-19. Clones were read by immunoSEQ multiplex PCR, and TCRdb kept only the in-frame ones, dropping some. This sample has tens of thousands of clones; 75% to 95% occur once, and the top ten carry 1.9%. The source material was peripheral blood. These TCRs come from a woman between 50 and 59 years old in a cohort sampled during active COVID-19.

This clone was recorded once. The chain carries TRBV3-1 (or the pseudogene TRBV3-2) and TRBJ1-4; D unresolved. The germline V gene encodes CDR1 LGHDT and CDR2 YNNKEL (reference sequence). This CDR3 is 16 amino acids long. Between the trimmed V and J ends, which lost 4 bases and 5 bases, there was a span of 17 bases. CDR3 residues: CASSLWGGRENEKLFF. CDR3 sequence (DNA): TGTGCCAGCAGCCTGTGGGGAGGGCGGGAGAATGAAAAACTGTTTTTT.

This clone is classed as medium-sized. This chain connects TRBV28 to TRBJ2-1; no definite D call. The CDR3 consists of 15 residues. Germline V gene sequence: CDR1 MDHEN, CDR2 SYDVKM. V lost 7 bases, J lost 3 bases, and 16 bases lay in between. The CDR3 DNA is TGTGCCAGCACCAATGAGGTAGCTATCTACAATGAGCAGTTCTTC. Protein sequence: CASTNEVAIYNEQFF.

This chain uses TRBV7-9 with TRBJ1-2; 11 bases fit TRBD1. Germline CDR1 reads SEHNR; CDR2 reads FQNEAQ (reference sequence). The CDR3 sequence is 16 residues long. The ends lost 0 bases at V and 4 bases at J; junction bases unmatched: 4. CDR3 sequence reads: CASSLAGTGGLYGYTF. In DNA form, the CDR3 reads TGTGCCAGCAGCTTAGCGGGGACAGGGGGTCTCTATGGCTACACCTTC.

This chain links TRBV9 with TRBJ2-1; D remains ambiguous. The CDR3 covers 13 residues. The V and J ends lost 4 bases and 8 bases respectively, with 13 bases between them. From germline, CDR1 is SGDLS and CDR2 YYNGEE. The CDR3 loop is CASSPYVAHEQFF. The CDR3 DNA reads TGTGCCAGCAGCCCTTACGTCGCGCATGAGCAGTTCTTC.

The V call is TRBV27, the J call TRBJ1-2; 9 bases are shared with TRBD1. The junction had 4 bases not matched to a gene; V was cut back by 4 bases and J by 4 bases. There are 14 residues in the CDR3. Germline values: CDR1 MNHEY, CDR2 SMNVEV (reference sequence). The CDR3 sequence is CASSSGQGFYGYTF. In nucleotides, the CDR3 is TGTGCCAGCAGTTCAGGACAGGGGTTCTATGGCTACACCTTC.

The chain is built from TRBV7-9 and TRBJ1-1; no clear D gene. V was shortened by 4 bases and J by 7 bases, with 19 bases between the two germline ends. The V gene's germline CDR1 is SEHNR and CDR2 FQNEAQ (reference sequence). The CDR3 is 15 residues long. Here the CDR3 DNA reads TGTGCCAGCAGCTCGTCCCTCCGCGGAGCACTTGAAGCTTTCTTT. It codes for CASSSSLRGALEAFF.

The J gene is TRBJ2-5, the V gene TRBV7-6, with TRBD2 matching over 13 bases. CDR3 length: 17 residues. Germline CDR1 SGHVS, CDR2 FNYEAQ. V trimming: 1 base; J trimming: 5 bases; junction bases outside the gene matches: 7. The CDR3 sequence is CASSLGRTSGSWETQYF. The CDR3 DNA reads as TGTGCCAGCAGCTTAGGCCGGACTAGCGGGAGTTGGGAGACCCAGTACTTC.

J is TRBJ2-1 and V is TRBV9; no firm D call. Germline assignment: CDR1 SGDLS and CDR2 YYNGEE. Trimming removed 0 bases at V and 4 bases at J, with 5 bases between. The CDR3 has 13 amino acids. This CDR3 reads CASSVERYNEQFF. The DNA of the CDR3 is TGTGCCAGCAGCGTAGAACGGTACAATGAGCAGTTCTTC.

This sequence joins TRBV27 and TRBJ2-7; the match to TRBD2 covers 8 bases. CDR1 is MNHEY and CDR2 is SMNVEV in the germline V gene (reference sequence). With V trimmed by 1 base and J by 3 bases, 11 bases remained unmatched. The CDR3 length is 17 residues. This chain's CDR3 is CASSLLGLGKSFYEQYF. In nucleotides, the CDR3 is TGTGCCAGCAGTTTATTGGGACTAGGTAAATCCTTCTACGAGCAGTACTTC.

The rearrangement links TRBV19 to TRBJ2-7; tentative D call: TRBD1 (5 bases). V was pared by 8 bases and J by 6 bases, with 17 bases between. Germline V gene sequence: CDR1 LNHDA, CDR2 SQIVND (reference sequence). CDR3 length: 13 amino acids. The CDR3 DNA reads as TGTGCCAGTTCCGACAGAGGCCTGGGCGAGCAGTACTTC. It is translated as CASSDRGLGEQYF.

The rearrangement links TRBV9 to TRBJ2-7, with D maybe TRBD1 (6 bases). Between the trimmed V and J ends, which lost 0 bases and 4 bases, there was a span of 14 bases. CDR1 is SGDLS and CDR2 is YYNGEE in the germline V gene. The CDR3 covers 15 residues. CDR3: CASSVGPTGDYEQYF. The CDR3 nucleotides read TGTGCCAGCAGCGTAGGGCCGACAGGAGATTACGAGCAGTACTTC.

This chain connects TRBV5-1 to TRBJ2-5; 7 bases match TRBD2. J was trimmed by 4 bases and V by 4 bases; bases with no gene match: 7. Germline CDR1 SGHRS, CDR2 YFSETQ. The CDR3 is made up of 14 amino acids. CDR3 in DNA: TGCGCCAGCAGCACGGGGACTATCGGAGAGACCCAGTACTTC. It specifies CASSTGTIGETQYF.

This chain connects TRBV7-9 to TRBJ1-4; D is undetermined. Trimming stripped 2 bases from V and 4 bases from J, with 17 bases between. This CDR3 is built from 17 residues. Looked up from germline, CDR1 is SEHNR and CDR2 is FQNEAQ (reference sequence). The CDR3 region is CASSLKTEAVFNEKLFF. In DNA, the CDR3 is TGTGCCAGCAGCTTAAAGACTGAGGCAGTCTTTAATGAAAAACTGTTTTTT.

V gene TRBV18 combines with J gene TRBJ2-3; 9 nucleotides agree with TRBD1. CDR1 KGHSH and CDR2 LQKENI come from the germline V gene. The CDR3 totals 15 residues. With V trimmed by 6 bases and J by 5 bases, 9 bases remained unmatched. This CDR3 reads CASSPGTGSRDTQYF. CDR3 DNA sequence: TGTGCCAGCTCTCCCGGGACAGGGTCCAGAGATACGCAGTATTTT.

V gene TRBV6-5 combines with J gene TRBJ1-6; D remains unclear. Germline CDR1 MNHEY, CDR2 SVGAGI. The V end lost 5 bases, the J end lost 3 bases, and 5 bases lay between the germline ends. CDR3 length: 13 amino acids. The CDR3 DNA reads TGTGCCAGCAGTCGGGACTATAATTCACCCCTCCACTTT. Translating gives CASSRDYNSPLHF.

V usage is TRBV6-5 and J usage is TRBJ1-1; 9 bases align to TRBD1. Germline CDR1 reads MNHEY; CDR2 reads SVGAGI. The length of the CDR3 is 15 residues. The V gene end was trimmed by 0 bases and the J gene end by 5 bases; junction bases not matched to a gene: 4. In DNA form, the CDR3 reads TGTGCCAGCAGTTACTCGCCGACAGGGGGGACTGAAGCTTTCTTT. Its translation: CASSYSPTGGTEAFF.

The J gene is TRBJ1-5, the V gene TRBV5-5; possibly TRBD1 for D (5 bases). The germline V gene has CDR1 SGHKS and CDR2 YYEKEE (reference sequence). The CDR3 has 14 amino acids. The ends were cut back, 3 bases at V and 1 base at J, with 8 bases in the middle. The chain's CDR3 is CASSSGLSNQPQHF. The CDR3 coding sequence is TGTGCCAGCAGCTCGGGACTGAGCAATCAGCCCCAGCATTTT.

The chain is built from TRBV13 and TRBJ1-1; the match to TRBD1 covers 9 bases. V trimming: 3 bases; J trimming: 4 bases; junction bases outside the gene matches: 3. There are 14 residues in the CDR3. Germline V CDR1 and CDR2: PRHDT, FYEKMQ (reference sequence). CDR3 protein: CASSLMTGGTEAFF. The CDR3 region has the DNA TGTGCCAGCAGCTTGATGACAGGGGGCACTGAAGCTTTCTTT.

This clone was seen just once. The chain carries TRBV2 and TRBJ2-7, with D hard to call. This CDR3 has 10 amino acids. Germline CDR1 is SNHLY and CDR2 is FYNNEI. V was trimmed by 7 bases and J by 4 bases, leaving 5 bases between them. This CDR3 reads CASKRYEQYF. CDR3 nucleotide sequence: TGTGCCAGCAAGCGTTACGAGCAGTACTTC. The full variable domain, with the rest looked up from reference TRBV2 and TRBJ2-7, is EPEVTQTPSHQVTQMGQEVILRCVPISNHLYFYWYRQILGQKVEFLVSFYNNEISEKSEIFDDQFSVERPDGSNFTLKIRSTKLEDSAMYFCASKRYEQYFGPGTRLTVT.

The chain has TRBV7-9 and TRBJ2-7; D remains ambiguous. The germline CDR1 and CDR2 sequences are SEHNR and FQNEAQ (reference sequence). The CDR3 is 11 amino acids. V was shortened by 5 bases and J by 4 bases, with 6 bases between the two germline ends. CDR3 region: CASSPNYEQYF. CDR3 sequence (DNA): TGTGCCAGCAGCCCCAATTACGAGCAGTACTTC. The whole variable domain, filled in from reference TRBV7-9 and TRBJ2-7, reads DTGVSQNPRHKITKRGQNVTFRCDPISEHNRLYWYRQTLGQGPEFLTYFQNEAQLEKSRLLSDRFSAERPKGSFSTLEIQRTEQGDSAMYLCASSPNYEQYFGPGTRLTVT.

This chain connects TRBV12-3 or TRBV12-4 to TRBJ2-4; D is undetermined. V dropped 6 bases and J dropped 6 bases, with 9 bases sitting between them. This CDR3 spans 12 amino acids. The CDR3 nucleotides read TGTGCCAGCAGGTCACACGTAAACATTCAGTACTTC. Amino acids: CASRSHVNIQYF.